The clone carrying this TCR beta chain has more than one count but fewer than ten. As yet, its antigen is unknown. Unique molecular identifiers were built into the TCRbeta library. TCRdb reanalysed the PCR reads using MiXCR and keeps one entry per CDR3 protein. This table holds 97,000 or so distinct CDR3 sequences, less than 6% found once. The data derive from a study of T-cell reconstitution after alpha-beta-depleted transplantation in children. CDR3 length equals 15 residues. The V segment lost 3 bases and the J segment 2 bases; nucleotides outside the gene matches: 2. Study findings and constraints: Reportedly, roughly two months post-transplant, alpha-beta T cells arose from several hundred expanded graft clones. One year post-transplant, T-cell counts and diversity were largely derived from T cells produced anew. Some patients' high day-60 TCRbeta diversity was attributed to recipient cells surviving conditioning.

The input for sequencing was PBMCs, mostly from graft donor cells, taken 60 days after TCRalphabeta/CD19-depleted stem cell transplant. The clonotype was recovered from a female patient aged 2-15 years who had a stem cell transplant for Fanconi anemia, so the T cells may come from the graft donor. The chain carries TRBV12-3 or TRBV12-4 and TRBJ2-1; 9 positions agree with TRBD2. The CDR3 nucleotides are TGTGCCAGCAGTTTCGGCGGGGGGGCCTACAATGAGCAGTTCTTC. Protein product: CASSFGGGAYNEQFF.